Following are 29 T cell receptor beta chains from one sample sequenced in a study of T cell changes during pregnancy in multiple sclerosis. Method: immunoSEQ multiplex PCR; TCRdb's copy keeps in-frame clones and lacks some. The sample contains 70,000 to 100,000 clones, 80% to 95% of which appear only once. The sequenced sample was peripheral blood, obtained in the third trimester of pregnancy. Receptor source: a female donor in good health, enrolled as a control in a pregnancy study.

The CDR3 region is CASSPIGAENTGELFF. The CDR3 region has the DNA TGTGCCAGCTCACCAATTGGGGCGGAGAACACCGGGGAGCTGTTTTTT. The genes are TRBV18 and TRBJ2-2; D perhaps matches TRBD1 (5 bases). With 2 bases removed from V and 1 base from J, the gap between germline ends came to 11 bases. CDR3 size: 16 residues. Germline V gene data show CDR1 as KGHSH and CDR2 as LQKENI.

This chain joins TRBV28 and TRBJ2-1, with TRBD2 identical over 8 bases. The CDR3 is made up of 18 amino acids. V lost 6 bases and J lost 8; bases outside the gene matches: 21. CDR1 MDHEN and CDR2 SYDVKM come from the germline V gene. The CDR3 is CASRPMGGSGSKLYEQFF. In DNA form, the CDR3 reads TGTGCCAGCAGACCTATGGGGGGCAGCGGGAGTAAGTTATATGAGCAGTTCTTC.

The rearrangement uses TRBV7-9 and TRBJ2-7, with 9 bases matching TRBD2. The CDR3 is made up of 15 amino acids. V lost 4 bases and J lost 5; bases outside the gene matches: 9. The V gene's germline CDR1 is SEHNR and CDR2 FQNEAQ (reference sequence). In DNA, the CDR3 is TGTGCCAGCAGCTGGGCAGCGGGGGGTTTGGACGAGCAGTACTTC. Translating it yields CASSWAAGGLDEQYF.

This clone was recorded a few times. This chain links TRBV13 with TRBJ1-5, with D uncertain. The germline gives CDR1 PRHDT, CDR2 FYEKMQ (reference sequence). V was shortened by 7 bases and J by 4 bases, with 11 bases between the two germline ends. The CDR3 runs 13 residues. This chain's CDR3 is CASTRGVNQPQHF. For the CDR3, the DNA is TGTGCCAGCACACGCGGGGTAAATCAGCCCCAGCATTTT.

The V gene is TRBV19, the J gene TRBJ2-6, with D possibly matching TRBD1 (5 bases). Germline V gene sequence: CDR1 LNHDA, CDR2 SQIVND (reference sequence). V lost 7 bases, J lost 0 bases, and 7 bases lay in between. The CDR3 spans 14 residues. Here the CDR3 DNA reads TGTGCCAGTAACAGGAACTCTGGGGCCAACGTCCTGACTTTC. This encodes CASNRNSGANVLTF.

The V call is TRBV27, the J call TRBJ2-1; the D is unclear. The germline gives CDR1 MNHEY, CDR2 SMNVEV (reference sequence). V lost 5 bases and J 6 bases, leaving 8 bases between the germline ends. The CDR3 contains 12 residues. Here the CDR3 DNA reads TGTGCCAGCAGTCGCGGATTCAATGAGCAGTTCTTC. Residues: CASSRGFNEQFF.

The CDR3 region is CASSLSRTGYGYTF. The CDR3 nucleotides are TGTGCCAGCAGTTTATCCCGGACAGGGTATGGCTACACCTTC. The V gene is TRBV28, the J gene TRBJ1-2; TRBD1 aligns across 8 bases. Germline lookup yields CDR1 MDHEN and CDR2 SYDVKM. Trimming at V came to 1 base and at J to 5 bases, leaving 3 bases not matched to a gene. CDR3 length: 14 amino acids.

V is TRBV7-9 and J is TRBJ1-2; 9 nucleotides align to TRBD1. CDR1 and CDR2 (germline): SEHNR, FQNEAQ (reference sequence). The CDR3 runs to 15 residues. V was pared by 1 base and J by 4 bases, with 4 bases of the junction left unmatched. The CDR3 bases are TGTGCCAGCAGCTTAGGTGGGACAGGGTTCTATGGCTACACCTTC. It specifies CASSLGGTGFYGYTF.

The CDR3 is CASSLRRTEAFF. CDR3 coding DNA: TGTGCCAGCAGCCTTAGGAGAACTGAAGCTTTCTTT. The V and J genes are TRBV7-2 and TRBJ1-1, with D unresolved. The V and J ends lost 5 bases and 5 bases respectively, with 9 bases between them. CDR1 SGHTA and CDR2 FQGNSA come from the germline V gene. This CDR3 region has 12 residues. The variable domain in full, with the rest retrieved from reference TRBV7-2 and TRBJ1-1, is GAGVSQSPSNKVTEKGKDVELRCDPISGHTALYWYRQSLGQGLEFLIYFQGNSAPDKSGLPSDRFSAERTGGSVSTLTIQRTQQEDSAVYLCASSLRRTEAFFGQGTRLTVV.

V is TRBV7-9 and J is TRBJ1-1; D is perhaps TRBD1 (5 bases). The CDR3 sequence is 16 residues long. In germline, CDR1 is SEHNR, CDR2 FQNEAQ (reference sequence). V was pared by 5 bases and J by 1 base, with 17 bases between. CDR3 sequence reads: CASSPPGTGANTEAFF. The CDR3 nucleotides are TGTGCCAGCAGCCCTCCCGGGACGGGAGCGAACACTGAAGCTTTCTTT.

This clone has only one observation. The V call is TRBV30, the J call TRBJ1-5; possible D gene TRBD1, 6 bases. This CDR3 spans 13 amino acids. Trimming shortened V by 1 base and J by 3 bases, and 7 bases separated the two germline ends. Germline V gene data show CDR1 as GTSNPN and CDR2 as SVGIG (reference sequence). The CDR3 sequence: CAWSGGHNQPQHF. The CDR3 DNA is TGTGCCTGGAGTGGGGGGCACAATCAGCCCCAGCATTTT.

The V and J genes are TRBV2 and TRBJ1-4; D uncertain. Deletions cut 4 bases from V and 3 bases from J, with 12 bases between. CDR1 SNHLY and CDR2 FYNNEI come from the germline V gene. This CDR3 comprises 15 residues. The CDR3 nucleotides read TGTGCCAGCAGTGCAACAGCCCACTCTAATGAAAAACTGTTTTTT. Encoded protein: CASSATAHSNEKLFF.

The chain couples TRBV2 to TRBJ1-1; 9 bases map to TRBD1. The junction had 15 bases not matched to a gene; V was cut back by 9 bases and J by 4 bases. CDR1 is SNHLY, CDR2 FYNNEI, per germline. The CDR3 runs to 16 residues. CDR3 protein: CASDTGGRGTGTEAFF. CDR3 DNA: TGTGCCAGTGATACAGGGGGCCGGGGCACGGGCACTGAAGCTTTCTTT.

This clone has a single count. The CDR3 spells CASSHRDSLEDTQYF. Written as DNA, the CDR3 is TGTGCCAGCAGCCACCGGGACAGCCTCGAAGATACGCAGTATTTT. This chain uses TRBV9 with TRBJ2-3; TRBD1 aligns across 7 bases. The CDR3 is 15 amino acids. After removal of 4 bases from V and 5 bases from J, the junction contained 10 bases not matched to a gene. Germline CDR1 and CDR2: SGDLS and YYNGEE.

The J gene is TRBJ2-2, the V gene TRBV5-4, with TRBD2 matching 7 bases. This CDR3 region has 16 residues. Germline CDR1 is SGHNT and CDR2 is YYREEE (reference sequence). With 4 bases clipped from V and 0 bases from J, the junction kept 6 bases outside the gene matches. CDR3 region: CASSRGRAANTGELFF. As DNA, the CDR3 is TGTGCCAGCAGCCGGGGGAGGGCAGCGAACACCGGGGAGCTGTTTTTT.

The chain employs TRBV4-1 and TRBJ2-2, with TRBD1 as a possible D gene (5 bases). The CDR3 is 16 amino acids. V gave up 0 bases and J gave up 10 bases, with 18 bases separating them. Germline V gene data show CDR1 as MGHRA and CDR2 as YSYEKL. The CDR3 reads CASSQDQGTRATELFF. Written as DNA, the CDR3 is TGCGCCAGCAGCCAAGATCAGGGCACCCGGGCGACGGAGCTGTTTTTT.

The chain carries TRBV6-5 and TRBJ2-1, with TRBD1 matching 8 bases. The V gene end was trimmed by 4 bases and the J gene end by 7 bases; junction bases not matched to a gene: 6. This CDR3 is built from 14 residues. Looked up from germline, CDR1 is MNHEY and CDR2 is SVGAGI. The DNA of the CDR3 is TGTGCCAGCAGTTTTGGACAGGGAACAAATGAGCAGTTCTTC. Encoded protein: CASSFGQGTNEQFF.

V gene TRBV2 combines with J gene TRBJ1-3, with TRBD1 as a possible D gene (5 bases). The length of the CDR3 is 13 residues. Deletions cut 8 bases from V and 4 bases from J, with 12 bases between. CDR1 is SNHLY and CDR2 is FYNNEI in the germline V gene. In nucleotides, the CDR3 is TGTGCCAGCGGGAGGGGCACCGGAAACACCATATATTTT. Its protein is CASGRGTGNTIYF.

The chain recombines TRBV4-1 with TRBJ2-5; no firm D call. Germline CDR1 is MGHRA and CDR2 is YSYEKL. V was pared by 0 bases and J by 4 bases, with 6 bases between. The CDR3 is 13 residues long. In nucleotides, the CDR3 is TGCGCCAGCAGCCAAGATCGAGGAGAGACCCAGTACTTC. Translation gives CASSQDRGETQYF.

The chain is built from TRBV4-1 and TRBJ1-6; tentative D call: TRBD1 (6 bases). Trimming left V 4 bases short and J 5 bases short, with 15 bases between. In germline, CDR1 is MGHRA, CDR2 YSYEKL. The CDR3 is made up of 16 amino acids. This CDR3 reads CASSLGGRGNNSPLHF. The CDR3, as DNA: TGCGCCAGCAGCCTCGGCGGAAGGGGGAATAATTCACCCCTCCACTTT.

The chain uses TRBV27 and TRBJ2-1; 12 nucleotides line up with TRBD1. The CDR3 is made up of 13 amino acids. With 8 bases clipped from V and 8 bases from J, the junction kept 4 bases outside the gene matches. Germline CDR1 and CDR2: MNHEY and SMNVEV (reference sequence). CDR3 sequence (DNA): TGTGCCAGCGGGACAGGGGGCTGGGATGAGCAGTTCTTC. Amino acids: CASGTGGWDEQFF.

The chain links TRBV5-4 to TRBJ2-3, with TRBD1 matching over 7 bases. J lost 11 bases, V lost 4 bases, and 13 bases had no gene match. Per the germline V gene, CDR1 is SGHNT and CDR2 is YYREEE (reference sequence). CDR3 length equals 14 residues. The CDR3 sequence: CASSLIRDSLKQYF. The CDR3 nucleotides read TGTGCCAGCAGCCTCATCCGGGACAGCCTCAAGCAGTATTTT.

This chain uses TRBV4-1 with TRBJ2-5, with D perhaps TRBD2 (6 bases). CDR1 and CDR2 from the germline V gene are MGHRA and YSYEKL. The CDR3 runs to 16 residues. Trimming left V 1 base short and J 2 bases short, with 14 bases between. The CDR3 DNA reads TGCGCCAGCAGCCAAGGTTGGCGGGGATCTCAAGAGACCCAGTACTTC. Translating it yields CASSQGWRGSQETQYF.

This chain joins TRBV18 and TRBJ2-7; D uncertain. Germline loops: CDR1 KGHSH, CDR2 LQKENI. This CDR3 comprises 15 residues. V lost 2 bases and J 4 bases, leaving 15 bases between the germline ends. The CDR3 sequence: CASSPNYLVVYEQYF. The DNA for the CDR3 is TGTGCCAGCTCACCAAACTATCTGGTAGTTTACGAGCAGTACTTC. The full variable domain, rest sourced from reference TRBV18 and TRBJ2-7, is NAGVMQNPRHLVRRRGQEARLRCSPMKGHSHVYWYRQLPEEGLKFMVYLQKENIIDESGMPKERFSAEFPKEGPSILRIQQVVRGDSAAYFCASSPNYLVVYEQYFGPGTRLTVT.

This clone was counted a single time. V is TRBV6-5 and J is TRBJ1-2; D call uncertain. Germline V CDR1 and CDR2: MNHEY, SVGAGI. CDR3 length: 14 residues. The V end lost 4 bases, the J end lost 4 bases, and 13 bases lay between the germline ends. The CDR3 DNA reads TGTGCCAGCAGTTTATATAGGAGTCTCTATGGCTACACCTTC. Translated, it gives CASSLYRSLYGYTF.

The rearrangement uses TRBV27 and TRBJ1-1; tentatively, D is TRBD1 (5 bases). The ends were cut back, 6 bases at V and 6 bases at J, with 14 bases in the middle. The germline CDR1 and CDR2 sequences are MNHEY and SMNVEV (reference sequence). The CDR3 contains 13 residues. This CDR3 is CASSPVRVSEAFF. The CDR3 region has the DNA TGTGCCAGCAGCCCCGTCAGGGTATCTGAAGCTTTCTTT.

This chain links TRBV6-6 with TRBJ1-5; D gene ambiguous. V was pared by 2 bases and J by 8 bases, with 10 bases between. Germline V lookup: CDR1 MNHNY, CDR2 SVGAGI (reference sequence). The CDR3 has 13 residues. CDR3: CASSYPGSEPQHF. The CDR3 nucleotides read TGTGCCAGCAGTTACCCGGGGTCGGAGCCCCAGCATTTT.

The CDR3: CSAVHSDQQFF. DNA of the CDR3: TGCAGTGCCGTTCACAGTGATCAGCAGTTCTTC. V is TRBV20-1 and J is TRBJ2-1, with D uncertain. Germline-derived CDR1 and CDR2 are DFQATT and SNEGSKA (reference sequence). V lost 6 bases and J lost 11, with 14 bases in between. The CDR3 is 11 amino acids.

The chain employs TRBV27 and TRBJ1-2, with D perhaps TRBD1 (5 bases). V lost 5 bases and J lost 3, with 13 bases in between. Per the germline V gene, CDR1 is MNHEY and CDR2 is SMNVEV (reference sequence). The length of the CDR3 is 14 residues. CDR3 in amino acids: CASSTLGTDYGYTF. CDR3 nucleotides: TGTGCCAGCAGTACACTCGGGACTGACTATGGCTACACCTTC.